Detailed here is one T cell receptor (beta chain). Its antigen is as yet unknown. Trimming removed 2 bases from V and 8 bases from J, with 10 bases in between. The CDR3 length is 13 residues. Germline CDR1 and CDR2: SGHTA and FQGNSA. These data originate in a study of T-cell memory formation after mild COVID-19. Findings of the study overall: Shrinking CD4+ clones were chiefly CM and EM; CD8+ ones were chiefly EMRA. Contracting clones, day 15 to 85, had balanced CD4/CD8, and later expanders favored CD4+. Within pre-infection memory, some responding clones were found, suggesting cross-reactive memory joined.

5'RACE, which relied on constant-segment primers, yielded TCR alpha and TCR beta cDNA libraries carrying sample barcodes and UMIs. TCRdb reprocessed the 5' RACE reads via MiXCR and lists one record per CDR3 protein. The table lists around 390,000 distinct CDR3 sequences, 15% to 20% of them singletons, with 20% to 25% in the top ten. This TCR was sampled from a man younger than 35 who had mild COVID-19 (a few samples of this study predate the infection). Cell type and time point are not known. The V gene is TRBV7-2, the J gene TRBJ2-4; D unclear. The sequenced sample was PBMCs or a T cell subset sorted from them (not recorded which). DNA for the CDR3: TGTGCCAGCAGCTTATCCCCACCGGACATTCAGTACTTC. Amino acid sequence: CASSLSPPDIQYF.